This TCR beta chain appears in the sequencing data of a study of OX40 agonist ivuxolimab in advanced cancers. For context, the study as a whole: Ivuxolimab, which targeted the costimulatory receptor OX40 (CD134), was an agonistic, fully human IgG2 monoclonal antibody. In the dose-escalation cohort, 82.7% of patients were male, and the mean age was approximately 55 years, with a range of roughly 20 to 85. Partial responses occurred in three dose-escalation patients: two with cutaneous melanoma and one with hepatocellular carcinoma. Intravenous ivuxolimab was administered to patients every 2 weeks at six dose levels: 0.01, 0.1, 0.3, 1.5, 3 and 10 mg/kg. Of the roughly 52 dose-escalation patients, hepatocellular carcinoma was present in around 20, melanoma in around 15, renal cell carcinoma in 9 and head and neck cancer in 9. Prior anti-PD-1, anti-PD-L1 or anti-CTLA-4 therapy was permitted, and checkpoint inhibitors had been received by about 44% of dose-escalation patients. The paper describes the monotherapy dose-escalation part (N of about 55 patients) of the phase I trial of ivuxolimab. Peripheral TCRbeta sequencing aimed to test whether ivuxolimab altered TCR sequence diversity and caused clonal T-cell expansion.

From its cysteine to its phenylalanine, the CDR3 spans 14 amino acids. The read is trimmed to its CDR3 DNA, 42 bases read in frame from base 1. According to the germline V gene, CDR1 reads WSHSY and CDR2 reads SAAADI. Cut back by 0 bases and 3 bases, the V and J ends lie 9 bases apart. The investigation overall reported the following: Which antigens the clonally expanded peripheral T cells were specific for was not determined. In the 0.1-3.0 mg/kg groups, partial responders were among the patients with the lowest normalized peripheral clonal expansion, particularly in CD8+ T cells. Low levels of normalized T-cell clonal expansion were also seen in some patients who did not respond. After ivuxolimab, more expanded clones were found on average in CD8+ T cells than in CD4+ T cells. Clonal expansion of both CD4+ and CD8+ blood T cells was observed from baseline to week 6 at doses 0.1 to 3.0 mg/kg.

Remarks on this clone: Its antigen is currently not known. No much larger clone is present one base from it, and per-base qualities are unavailable.

Patients with a history of autoimmune disease or receiving systemic immunosuppression were excluded from the trial. Peripheral blood for TCR sequencing was drawn from every dose cohort at baseline, at cycle 4 day 1 and at cycle 7 day 1. The samples were taken from a phase I, first-in-human, multicenter, open-label dose-escalation trial of ivuxolimab. The trial enrolled adults with locally advanced or metastatic head and neck squamous cell, hepatocellular, melanoma or renal cell carcinoma. CD4+ and CD8+ T cells were sorted separately from peripheral blood before TCR sequencing. Genomic DNA was isolated from the sorted cells so that the TCRbeta CDR3 region could be sequenced. TCRbeta CDR3 regions were sequenced using the immunoSEQ Assay. The immuneACCESS repertoire file appears here via TCRdb, limited to in-frame rearrangements. These files lack a portion of the clones; in checked studies, under half of the deficit traces to unresolved V genes, and the cause of the others is not known. This sample holds about 31,000 clones; 90% were observed only once. The ten biggest clones cover around 27% of the sample.

The TCR sequence derives from an adult with an advanced solid tumor such as melanoma, head and neck, liver or kidney cancer. The sequences come from CD4+ or CD8+ T cells sorted from blood, collected in a trial of the OX40 agonist ivuxolimab. This receptor chain uses TRBV10-2 and TRBJ2-7; confidence is insufficient to name the D gene. The CDR3 has the sequence CASSESWQIYEQYF. The nucleotide sequence reads as follows: TGCGCCAGCAGTGAGTCTTGGCAGATCTACGAGCAGTACTTC.